These 18 T cell receptor beta chains were all obtained from the same sample, sequenced in a study of control samples from healthy donors and cancer patients (dated by TCRdb to the early 2020s). The library was generated by the immunoSEQ multiplex PCR assay. TCRdb took over this immuneACCESS table, retaining in-frame rearrangements with V and J assigned. Such tables are incomplete; in checked studies, under half of the missing clones stem from an unresolved V gene, and the remainder is unexplained. The sample table lists fewer than 150,000 clones, roughly 92% of them with a count of one. 6% to 8.5% of the sample belongs to the ten largest clones. Sample: blood. Every receptor here comes from a woman aged 18-35 years in good health.

This chain links TRBV7-3 with TRBJ2-1; 7 bases are a match to TRBD2. The CDR3 has 14 amino acids. Per germline, CDR1 SGHTA and CDR2 FQGTGA. The junction had 8 bases not matched to a gene; V was cut back by 5 bases and J by 7 bases. The CDR3: CASSVRGRANEQFF. Written as DNA, the CDR3 is TGTGCCAGCAGCGTCAGAGGGAGGGCTAATGAGCAGTTCTTC.

The chain recombines TRBV6-2 or TRBV6-3 with TRBJ1-1, with D perhaps matching TRBD1 (5 bases). This CDR3 has 13 residues. Trimming left V 3 bases short and J 3 bases short, with 8 bases between. Per the germline V gene, CDR1 is MNHEY and CDR2 is SVGEGT. This CDR3 is CASSYEGYTEAFF. Here the CDR3 DNA reads TGTGCCAGCAGTTATGAGGGGTACACTGAAGCTTTCTTT.

V usage is TRBV7-2 and J usage is TRBJ2-6, with unresolved D. V was pared by 4 bases and J by 2 bases, with 6 bases between. Germline V lookup: CDR1 SGHTA, CDR2 FQGNSA. The CDR3 extends over 14 amino acids. The CDR3 loop is CASSSWAGANVLTF. In nucleotides, the CDR3 is TGTGCCAGCAGCTCATGGGCTGGGGCCAACGTCCTGACTTTC.

The gene calls are TRBV29-1 and TRBJ1-1, with a tentative D call TRBD1 (5 bases). Per the germline V gene, CDR1 is SQVTM and CDR2 is ANQGSEA. The CDR3 length is 14 residues. Trimming shortened V by 4 bases and J by 4 bases, and 16 bases separated the two germline ends. The CDR3 reads CSVGGGARGTEAFF. The CDR3 DNA sequence: TGCAGCGTTGGCGGGGGAGCCCGGGGCACTGAAGCTTTCTTT.

The chain carries TRBV3-1 (or the pseudogene TRBV3-2) and TRBJ1-1, with D hard to call. This CDR3 comprises 12 residues. V lost 8 bases and J 3 bases, leaving 10 bases between the germline ends. Germline loops: CDR1 LGHDT, CDR2 YNNKEL (reference sequence). CDR3 protein: CASGLQDTEAFF. The DNA of the CDR3 is TGTGCCAGCGGCCTGCAGGACACTGAAGCTTTCTTT.

The rearrangement joins TRBV7-2 to TRBJ1-6, with TRBD1 as a possible D gene (5 bases). The length of the CDR3 is 15 residues. V was trimmed by 2 bases and J by 7 bases, leaving 12 bases between them. In germline, CDR1 is SGHTA, CDR2 FQGNSA. The CDR3 coding sequence is TGTGCCAGCAGCTTACGGGACGTAGAAAATTCACCCCTCCACTTT. Amino acid sequence: CASSLRDVENSPLHF.

J is TRBJ1-2 and V is TRBV19; no definite D call. This CDR3 has 16 residues. Germline V CDR1 and CDR2: LNHDA, SQIVND (reference sequence). V shed 7 bases and J shed 4 bases, with 22 bases lying between them. In DNA form, the CDR3 reads TGTGCCAGTAACCCCATGTCCGGATTTCTGGGCTATGGCTACACCTTC. Translating gives CASNPMSGFLGYGYTF.

V gene TRBV7-9 combines with J gene TRBJ1-2; D call uncertain. Germline CDR1 is SEHNR and CDR2 is FQNEAQ (reference sequence). With 3 bases removed from V and 3 bases from J, the gap between germline ends came to 14 bases. The CDR3 contains 15 residues. In DNA form, the CDR3 reads TGTGCCAGCAGCTTCCCGTTGGGTAGAGACTATGGCTACACCTTC. It is translated as CASSFPLGRDYGYTF.

J is TRBJ2-7 and V is TRBV5-5; D is unresolved. The germline V gene encodes CDR1 SGHKS and CDR2 YYEKEE (reference sequence). CDR3 size: 15 residues. Trimming removed 0 bases at V and 8 bases at J, with 18 bases between. In DNA, the CDR3 is TGTGCCAGCAGCTTGGAGGTGCCCAAGGGCGCAAAGCAGTACTTC. Translating gives CASSLEVPKGAKQYF.

CDR3 protein: CASSEDFRDRVAKNIQYF. As DNA, the CDR3 is TGTGCCAGCAGTGAGGACTTCCGGGACAGGGTTGCCAAAAACATTCAGTACTTC. V gene TRBV2 combines with J gene TRBJ2-4, with 9 bases lining up with TRBD1. J was trimmed by 1 base and V by 3 bases; bases with no gene match: 10. CDR1 is SNHLY, CDR2 FYNNEI, per germline. This CDR3 is 18 amino acids long.

The rearrangement joins TRBV7-3 to TRBJ2-1; weak D call: TRBD2 (6 bases). CDR1 is SGHTA, CDR2 FQGTGA, per germline. Trimming took 5 bases from V and 5 from J, leaving 19 bases between them. The CDR3 has 16 residues. The CDR3 DNA sequence: TGTGCCAGCAGCGACGTTAGCGGAGCCGGGCACAATGAGCAGTTCTTC. Amino acids: CASSDVSGAGHNEQFF.

V gene TRBV7-9 combines with J gene TRBJ1-5; maybe TRBD1 (5 bases). V lost 2 bases, J lost 7 bases, and 9 bases lay in between. CDR3 length: 13 amino acids. CDR1 and CDR2 (germline): SEHNR, FQNEAQ (reference sequence). The CDR3 DNA reads as TGTGCCAGCAGCTTATCAGAGGGGCAGCCCCAGCATTTT. It encodes CASSLSEGQPQHF.

The chain carries TRBV9 and TRBJ2-1; D is uncertain. CDR3 length: 13 amino acids. Deletions cut 0 bases from V and 4 bases from J, with 5 bases between. Germline V gene lookup returns CDR1 SGDLS and CDR2 YYNGEE. For the CDR3, the DNA is TGTGCCAGCAGCGTAGAGGCTTACAATGAGCAGTTCTTC. Protein: CASSVEAYNEQFF.

V is TRBV4-1 and J is TRBJ1-1; TRBD1 is a possible D gene (5 bases). This CDR3 spans 14 amino acids. The V end lost 2 bases, the J end lost 1 base, and 8 bases lay between the germline ends. Germline V gives CDR1 MGHRA, CDR2 YSYEKL. The CDR3 spells CASSQWGRNTEAFF. CDR3 nucleotides: TGCGCCAGCAGCCAATGGGGGAGGAACACTGAAGCTTTCTTT.

The chain links TRBV7-9 to TRBJ1-1; D is perhaps TRBD1 (6 bases). Germline assignment: CDR1 SEHNR and CDR2 FQNEAQ (reference sequence). Trimming left V 7 bases short and J 0 bases short, with 21 bases between. The CDR3 is 17 residues long. CDR3 protein: CASTGADATYMNTEAFF. Here the CDR3 DNA reads TGTGCCAGCACAGGGGCCGACGCCACTTACATGAACACTGAAGCTTTCTTT.

This chain uses TRBV21-1 with TRBJ2-7; TRBD1, the table's D call, lacks a check against the DNA. TRBV21-1 is a recognized pseudogene. The CDR3 has 15 residues. The CDR3 DNA reads TGTGCCAGCAGCAAATTTTGGACAGGGGCCTACGAGCAGTACTTC. Translation: CASSKFWTGAYEQYF.

The J gene is TRBJ1-4, the V gene TRBV29-1; D is uncertain. Germline loops: CDR1 SQVTM, CDR2 ANQGSEA. The germline V and J ends were trimmed by 7 bases and 6 bases, with 12 bases remaining between them. The CDR3 length is 12 residues. As DNA, the CDR3 is TGCAGCGCTGGCACAGCATATGAAAAACTGTTTTTT. This encodes CSAGTAYEKLFF.

The rearrangement uses TRBV10-1 and TRBJ2-4; TRBD1 might be the D (6 bases). In germline, CDR1 is WNHNN, CDR2 SYGVQD (reference sequence). The length of the CDR3 is 17 residues. V lost 8 bases and J 2 bases, leaving 22 bases between the germline ends. CDR3 nucleotide sequence: TGCGCCAGCCCAGCGGACGGACAGACGGAAACCAAAAACATTCAGTACTTC. Its protein product is CASPADGQTETKNIQYF.